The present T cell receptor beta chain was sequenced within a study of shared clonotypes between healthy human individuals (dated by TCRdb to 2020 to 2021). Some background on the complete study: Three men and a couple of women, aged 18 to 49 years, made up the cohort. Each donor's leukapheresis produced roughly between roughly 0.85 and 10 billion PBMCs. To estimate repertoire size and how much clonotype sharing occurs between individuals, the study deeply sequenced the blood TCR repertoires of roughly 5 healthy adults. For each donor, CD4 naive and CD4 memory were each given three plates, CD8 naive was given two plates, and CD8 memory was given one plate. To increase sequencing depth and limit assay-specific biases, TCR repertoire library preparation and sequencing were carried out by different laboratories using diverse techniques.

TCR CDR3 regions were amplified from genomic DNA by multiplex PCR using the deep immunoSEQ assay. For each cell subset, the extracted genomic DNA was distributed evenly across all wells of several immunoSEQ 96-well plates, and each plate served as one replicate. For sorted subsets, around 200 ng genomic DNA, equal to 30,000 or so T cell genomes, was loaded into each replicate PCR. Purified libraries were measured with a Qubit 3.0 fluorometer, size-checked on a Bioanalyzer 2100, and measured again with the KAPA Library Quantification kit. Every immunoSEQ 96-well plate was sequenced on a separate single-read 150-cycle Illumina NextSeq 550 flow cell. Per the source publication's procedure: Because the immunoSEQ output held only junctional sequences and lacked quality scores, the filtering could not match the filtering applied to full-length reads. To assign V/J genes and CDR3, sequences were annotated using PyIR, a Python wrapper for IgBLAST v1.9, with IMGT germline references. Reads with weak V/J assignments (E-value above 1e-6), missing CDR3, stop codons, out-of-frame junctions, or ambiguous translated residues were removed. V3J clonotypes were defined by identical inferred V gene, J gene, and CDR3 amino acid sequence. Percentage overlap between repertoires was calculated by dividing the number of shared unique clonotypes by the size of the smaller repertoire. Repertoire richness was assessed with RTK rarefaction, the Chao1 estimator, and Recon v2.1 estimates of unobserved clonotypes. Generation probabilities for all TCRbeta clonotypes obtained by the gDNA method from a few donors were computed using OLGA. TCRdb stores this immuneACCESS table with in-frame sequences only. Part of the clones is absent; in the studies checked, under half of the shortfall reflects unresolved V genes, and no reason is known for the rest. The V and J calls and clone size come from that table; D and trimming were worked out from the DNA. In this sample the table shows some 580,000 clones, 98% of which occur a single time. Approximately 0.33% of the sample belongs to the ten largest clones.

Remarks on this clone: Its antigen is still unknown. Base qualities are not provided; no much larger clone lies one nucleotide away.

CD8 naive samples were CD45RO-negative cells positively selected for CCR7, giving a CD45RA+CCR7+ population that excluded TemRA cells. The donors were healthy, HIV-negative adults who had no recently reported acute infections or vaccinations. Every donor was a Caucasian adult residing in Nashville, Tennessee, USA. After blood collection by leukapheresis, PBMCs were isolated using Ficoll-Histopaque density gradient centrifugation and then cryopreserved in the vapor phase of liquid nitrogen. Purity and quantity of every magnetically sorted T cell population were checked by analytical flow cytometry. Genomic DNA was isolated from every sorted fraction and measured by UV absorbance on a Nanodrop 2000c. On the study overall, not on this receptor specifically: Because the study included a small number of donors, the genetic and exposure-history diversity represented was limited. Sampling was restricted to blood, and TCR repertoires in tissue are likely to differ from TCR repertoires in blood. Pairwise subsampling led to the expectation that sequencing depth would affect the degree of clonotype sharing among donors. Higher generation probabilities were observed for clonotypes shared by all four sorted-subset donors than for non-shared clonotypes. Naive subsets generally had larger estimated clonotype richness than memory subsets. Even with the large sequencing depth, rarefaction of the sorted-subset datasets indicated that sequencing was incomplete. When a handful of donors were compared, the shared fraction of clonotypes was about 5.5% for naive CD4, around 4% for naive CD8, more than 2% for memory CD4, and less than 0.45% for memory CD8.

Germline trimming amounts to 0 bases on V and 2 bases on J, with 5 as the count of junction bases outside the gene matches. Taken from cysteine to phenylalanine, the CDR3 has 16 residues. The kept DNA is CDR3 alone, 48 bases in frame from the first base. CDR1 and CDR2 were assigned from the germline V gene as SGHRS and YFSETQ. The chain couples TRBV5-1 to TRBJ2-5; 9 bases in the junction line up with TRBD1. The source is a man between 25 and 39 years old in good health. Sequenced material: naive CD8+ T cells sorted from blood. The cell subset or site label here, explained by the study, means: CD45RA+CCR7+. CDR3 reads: CASSLGDRARQETQYF. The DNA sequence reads TGCGCCAGCAGCTTGGGGGACAGGGCTCGGCAAGAGACCCAGTACTTC. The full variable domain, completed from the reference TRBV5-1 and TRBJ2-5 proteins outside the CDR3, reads KAGVTQTPRYLIKTRGQQVTLSCSPISGHRSVSWYQQTPGQGLQFLFEYFSETQRNKGNFPGRFSGRQFSNSRSEMNVSTLELGDSALYLCASSLGDRARQETQYFGPGTRLLVL.